Each of the 9 T cell receptor beta chains below was sequenced from the same sample in a study of blood T cell repertoires in COVID-19. Clones were sequenced by immunoSEQ multiplex PCR, and TCRdb holds only the in-frame ones, with some missing. This sample has 100,000 to 120,000 clones, with 65% to 90% found just once. The sequencing input was peripheral blood. The receptor source for this set is an older woman with acute or convalescent COVID-19.

The J gene is TRBJ1-1, the V gene TRBV5-1; D may be TRBD1 (6 bases). Trimming took off 6 bases at V and 1 base at J, with 10 bases between the two ends. This CDR3 region has 13 residues. Germline assignment: CDR1 SGHRS and CDR2 YFSETQ. The CDR3 DNA follows: TGCGCCAGCAAGGGGGATTCGAACACTGAAGCTTTCTTT. Translation: CASKGDSNTEAFF.

This clone was observed a few times. The chain combines TRBV11-1 with TRBJ2-1; 7 nucleotides align to TRBD1. The germline CDR1 and CDR2 sequences are SGHAT and FQDESV (reference sequence). J lost 3 bases, V lost 5 bases, and 10 bases had no gene match. The CDR3 is 16 amino acids. CDR3 sequence reads: CASSPITGANYNEQFF. The CDR3 DNA reads as TGTGCCAGCAGCCCTATCACAGGGGCGAACTACAATGAGCAGTTCTTC.

The chain is built from TRBV7-8 and TRBJ2-7; possible D gene TRBD1, 6 bases. The CDR3 runs to 12 residues. CDR1 is SGHVS and CDR2 is FQNEAQ in the germline V gene. The V end lost 8 bases, the J end lost 1 base, and 9 bases lay between the germline ends. CDR3 loop: CASRGQSYEQYF. CDR3 sequence (DNA): TGTGCCAGCCGTGGACAGTCCTACGAGCAGTACTTC. Filled out from reference TRBV7-8 and TRBJ2-7, the complete variable domain reads GAGVSQSPRYKVAKRGQDVALRCDPISGHVSLFWYQQALGQGPEFLTYFQNEAQLDKSGLPSDRFFAERPEGSVSTLKIQRTQQEDSAVYLCASRGQSYEQYFGPGTRLTVT.

This clone was seen a single time. The chain links TRBV19 to TRBJ1-6, with D possibly TRBD1 on 6 matching bases. V lost 9 bases to trimming and J lost 6 bases, with 15 bases between them. Germline V gives CDR1 LNHDA, CDR2 SQIVND (reference sequence). CDR3 length: 14 residues. The CDR3 sequence is CASRPWTANSPLHF. In DNA form, the CDR3 reads TGTGCCAGCCGACCCTGGACAGCTAATTCACCCCTCCACTTT.

The CDR3 DNA reads TGCAGCGTTGCCCGAGCTATGACAGTTAATGAGCAGTTCTTC. It specifies CSVARAMTVNEQFF. The rearrangement uses TRBV29-1 and TRBJ2-1; tentatively, D is TRBD1 (5 bases). Trimming removed 4 bases from V and 7 bases from J, with 17 bases in between. The CDR3 has 14 amino acids. Germline V CDR1 and CDR2: SQVTM, ANQGSEA.

There are a few counts of this clone. The rearrangement links TRBV7-2 to TRBJ1-2; possible D gene TRBD1, 5 bases. Trimming took off 5 bases at V and 10 bases at J, with 14 bases between the two ends. Germline V lookup: CDR1 SGHTA, CDR2 FQGNSA. The CDR3 sequence is 12 residues long. CDR3 protein: CASSPPGRVYTF. The CDR3 region has the DNA TGTGCCAGCAGCCCCCCCGGCAGGGTCTACACCTTC.

This chain joins TRBV7-2 and TRBJ1-5, with D possibly TRBD1 on 5 matching bases. Germline CDR1 SGHTA, CDR2 FQGNSA. V shed 8 bases and J shed 2 bases, with 13 bases lying between them. The CDR3 has 14 residues. Here the CDR3 DNA reads TGTGCCAGCGGGGAGCGGGGGGGCAATCAGCCCCAGCATTTT. As protein: CASGERGGNQPQHF.

This clone was found once. This chain uses TRBV3-1 (or the pseudogene TRBV3-2) with TRBJ1-6; D gene unclear. V was trimmed by 2 bases and J by 8 bases, leaving 4 bases between them. This CDR3 is 12 amino acids long. The germline gives CDR1 LGHDT, CDR2 YNNKEL (reference sequence). The CDR3 DNA sequence: TGTGCCAGCAGCCAACGGGATTCACCCCTCCACTTT. Protein sequence: CASSQRDSPLHF.

The rearrangement uses TRBV2 and TRBJ2-3, with TRBD2 matching over 8 bases. The V gene's germline CDR1 is SNHLY and CDR2 FYNNEI. The CDR3 runs 14 residues. V shed 7 bases, J shed 2 bases, and the junction held 5 bases outside the gene matches. CDR3 coding DNA: TGTGCCAGCAATTACGGGGGGGCCACAGATACGCAGTATTTT. Residues: CASNYGGATDTQYF.